This TCR beta chain originates from a study of CD8+CD57+ T cells in acquired aplastic anemia. V trimming: 4 bases; J trimming: 3 bases; junction bases outside the gene matches: 13. Germline CDR1 SNHLY, CDR2 FYNNEI. This CDR3 is built from 17 residues. Turning to this clonotype: Its antigen is as yet unknown.

The use of genomic DNA as template underpinned the TCR beta VDJ and CDR3 profiling. TCRdb itself ran the reads through MiXCR, one entry per CDR3 protein. The sample lists 95,000 to 120,000 distinct CDR3 sequences, around 50% occurring once. General study findings and limits: Controls and patients did not differ significantly in CD8+ Simpson's diversity.

The TCR sequence derives from a human donor in good health, serving as a control. The chain employs TRBV2 and TRBJ2-3; 7 bases are shared with TRBD2. The specimen was sorted CD4+, CD8+, or CD8+CD57+ T cells (not recorded which) from PBMCs. CDR3 residues: CASSGTGGGRFTDTQYF. The DNA of the CDR3 is TGTGCCAGCAGTGGTACGGGCGGGGGACGTTTTACAGATACGCAGTATTTT.